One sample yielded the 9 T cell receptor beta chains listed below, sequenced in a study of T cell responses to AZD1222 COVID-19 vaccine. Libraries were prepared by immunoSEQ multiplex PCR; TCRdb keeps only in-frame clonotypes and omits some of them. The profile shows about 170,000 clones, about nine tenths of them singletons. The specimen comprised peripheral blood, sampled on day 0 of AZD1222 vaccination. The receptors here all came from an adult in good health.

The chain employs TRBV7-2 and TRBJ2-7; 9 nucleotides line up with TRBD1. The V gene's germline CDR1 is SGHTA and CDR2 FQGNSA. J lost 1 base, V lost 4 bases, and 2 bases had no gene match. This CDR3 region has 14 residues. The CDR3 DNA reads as TGTGCCAGCAGCTGGGGGACAGGGTCCTACGAGCAGTACTTC. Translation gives CASSWGTGSYEQYF.

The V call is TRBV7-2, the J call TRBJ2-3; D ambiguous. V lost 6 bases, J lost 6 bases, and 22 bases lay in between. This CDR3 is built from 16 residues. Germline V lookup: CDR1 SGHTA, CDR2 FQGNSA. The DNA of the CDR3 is TGTGCCAGCAGTCTAGACGGTGGTGGGGTGGTGGATACGCAGTATTTT. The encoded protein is CASSLDGGGVVDTQYF.

DNA of the CDR3: TGTGCCAGCAGCTTAGGGGTCGGGGATGCTGAGCAGTTCTTC. Translated: CASSLGVGDAEQFF. This rearrangement joins TRBV13 to TRBJ2-1; D may be TRBD2 (5 bases). Trimming stripped 0 bases from V and 9 bases from J, with 12 bases between. Germline V gene data show CDR1 as PRHDT and CDR2 as FYEKMQ (reference sequence). The CDR3 length is 14 residues.

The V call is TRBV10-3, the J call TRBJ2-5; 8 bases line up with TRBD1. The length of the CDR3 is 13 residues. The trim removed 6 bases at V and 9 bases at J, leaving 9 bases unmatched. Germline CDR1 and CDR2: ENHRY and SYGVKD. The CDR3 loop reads CAIRVDRAEAQYF. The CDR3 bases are TGTGCCATCAGGGTGGACAGGGCTGAGGCCCAGTACTTC.

The CDR3 region has the DNA TGTGCCAGCAGCCCCCAGGGACAGGACACTGAAGCTTTCTTT. Translation gives CASSPQGQDTEAFF. This chain connects TRBV7-9 to TRBJ1-1, with TRBD1 matching 8 bases. The CDR3 has 14 amino acids. J lost 3 bases, V lost 5 bases, and 5 bases had no gene match. Germline lookup yields CDR1 SEHNR and CDR2 FQNEAQ (reference sequence).

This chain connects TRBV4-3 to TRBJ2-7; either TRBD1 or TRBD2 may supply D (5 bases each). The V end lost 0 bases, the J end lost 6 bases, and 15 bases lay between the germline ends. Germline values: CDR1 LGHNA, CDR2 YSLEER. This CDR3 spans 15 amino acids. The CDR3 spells CASSQEGGGLFEQYF. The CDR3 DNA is TGCGCCAGCAGCCAAGAGGGTGGGGGTCTCTTCGAGCAGTACTTC.

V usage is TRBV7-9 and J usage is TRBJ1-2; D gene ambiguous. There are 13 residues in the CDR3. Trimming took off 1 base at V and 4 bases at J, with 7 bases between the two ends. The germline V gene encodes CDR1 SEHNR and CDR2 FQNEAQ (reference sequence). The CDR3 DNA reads TGTGCCAGCAGCTTAGAAACCGCCTATGGCTACACCTTC. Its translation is CASSLETAYGYTF. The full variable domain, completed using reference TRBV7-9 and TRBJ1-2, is DTGVSQNPRHKITKRGQNVTFRCDPISEHNRLYWYRQTLGQGPEFLTYFQNEAQLEKSRLLSDRFSAERPKGSFSTLEIQRTEQGDSAMYLCASSLETAYGYTFGSGTRLTVV.

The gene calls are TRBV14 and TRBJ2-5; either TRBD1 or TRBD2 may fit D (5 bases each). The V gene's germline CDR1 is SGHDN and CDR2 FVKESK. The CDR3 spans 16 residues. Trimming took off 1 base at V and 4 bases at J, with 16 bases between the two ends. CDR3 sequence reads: CASSQGATVGGETQYF. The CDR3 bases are TGTGCCAGCAGCCAAGGAGCTACAGTTGGGGGAGAGACCCAGTACTTC.

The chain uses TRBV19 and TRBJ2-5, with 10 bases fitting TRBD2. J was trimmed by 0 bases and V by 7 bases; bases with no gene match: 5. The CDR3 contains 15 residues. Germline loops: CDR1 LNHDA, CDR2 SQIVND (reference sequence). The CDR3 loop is CASMSSGGYQETQYF. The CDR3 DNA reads TGTGCCAGTATGAGTAGCGGGGGGTACCAAGAGACCCAGTACTTC.